A selection of T cell receptor beta chains follows, all from one sample in a study of identical twins. Via MiXCR, TCRdb re-called the 5' RACE reads, giving one row per CDR3 protein. The sample contains around 500,000 distinct CDR3 sequences, more than 13% of which appear only once. This sample also appeared in a second study, on yellow fever vaccine responses in identical twins.

The sequencing input was CD4+ T cells sorted from blood. These receptors came from a woman under 30 in good health. Each CDR3 is given with its conserved first and last residue. Each record gives: D gene, V gene, J gene, clone size, CDR3 protein, CDR3 DNA. D genes are given only for firm matches. Rows give clone size only sometimes, using once, few, many, or a class for an expanded clone.

NA	TRBV20-1	TRBJ2-7	NA	CSAQGGVFSRSYEQYF	TGCAGTGCTCAGGGGGGGGTCTTTAGCCGGTCCTACGAGCAGTACTTC
TRBD1	TRBV5-5	TRBJ2-3	NA	CASSQLQGASRVDTQYF	TGTGCCAGCAGCCAACTACAGGGGGCTAGCCGGGTGGATACGCAGTATTTT
NA	TRBV6-5	TRBJ1-4	few	CASSQTTGTLFF	TGTGCCAGCAGTCAAACCACCGGAACTCTGTTTTTT
TRBD2	TRBV11-2	TRBJ2-1	NA	CASSSLLTSGRGSYNEQFF	TGTGCCAGCAGCTCACTCCTCACTAGCGGGAGAGGTAGCTACAATGAGCAGTTCTTC
NA	TRBV5-1	TRBJ1-1	few	CASSLGGSRMNTEAFF	TGCGCCAGCAGCTTGGGAGGTTCACGGATGAACACTGAAGCTTTCTTT
TRBD2	TRBV6-5	TRBJ2-3	few	CASSFRGLGEDTQYF	TGTGCCAGCAGTTTCAGAGGACTAGGTGAAGATACGCAGTATTTT
TRBD2	TRBV6-5	TRBJ2-2	NA	CASSYSGLAGGTGELFF	TGTGCCAGCAGTTACTCGGGGCTAGCGGGGGGCACCGGGGAGCTGTTTTTT
NA	TRBV14	TRBJ2-3	NA	CASSQVETFSTDTQYF	TGTGCCAGCAGCCAAGTGGAGACTTTCAGCACAGATACGCAGTATTTT
NA	TRBV20-1	TRBJ2-5	few	CSADKGETQYF	TGCAGTGCTGATAAGGGGGAGACCCAGTACTTC
NA	TRBV29-1	TRBJ2-5	NA	CSVAPVEETQYF	TGCAGCGTTGCACCGGTGGAAGAGACCCAGTACTTC
NA	TRBV20-1	TRBJ1-6	NA	CSAFTGLGSPLHF	TGCAGTGCCTTTACAGGGCTTGGGTCACCCCTCCACTTT
TRBD1	TRBV5-1	TRBJ2-7	few	CASSPRGQGAYEQYF	TGCGCCAGCAGCCCCCGGGGACAGGGAGCCTACGAGCAGTACTTC
TRBD1	TRBV11-2	TRBJ2-1	few	CASSQIQGANEQFF	TGTGCCAGCAGCCAAATACAGGGGGCCAATGAGCAGTTCTTC
NA	TRBV28	TRBJ2-3	few	CASSQEGLTSTDTQYF	TGTGCCAGCAGTCAAGAGGGACTTACTAGCACAGATACGCAGTATTTT
NA	TRBV9	TRBJ1-1	NA	CASSVAAGKTEAFF	TGTGCCAGCAGCGTAGCGGCGGGGAAGACTGAAGCTTTCTTT
TRBD1	TRBV9	TRBJ2-7	few	CASSVGGQGAYEQYF	TGTGCCAGCAGCGTAGGAGGGCAGGGGGCGTACGAGCAGTACTTC
TRBD1	TRBV4-3	TRBJ2-3	NA	CASSPRDRGDTQYF	TGCGCCAGCAGCCCACGAGACAGGGGAGATACGCAGTATTTT
TRBD2	TRBV12-3/TRBV12-4	TRBJ2-1	few	CASSLGGGRPSEQFF	TGTGCCAGCAGTTTAGGGGGCGGGAGACCCAGTGAGCAGTTCTTC
TRBD1	TRBV5-5	TRBJ2-1	once	CASSTKLTGSVASLQFF	TGTGCCAGCAGCACCAAGCTGACAGGGTCTGTGGCGTCCCTACAGTTCTTC
NA	TRBV7-2	TRBJ2-4	few	CASSLGGGKAKNIQYF	TGTGCCAGCAGCTTAGGTGGGGGCAAAGCCAAAAACATTCAGTACTTC